This record covers a single T cell receptor (beta chain). Its antigen is currently unknown. This sample is drawn from a study of post-analysis software for immune sequencing data. About the study: The patients showed relapsing-remitting, secondary progressive and progressive-relapsing multiple sclerosis courses. Study-wide results and limits: Included in a set of roughly 5 TRBV segments more frequent in patients than controls were TRBV5-6, TRBV5-1 and TRBV20-1.

TCR beta cDNA libraries included unique molecular identifiers. TCRdb used MiXCR to reprocess the PCR reads, holding one entry per CDR3 protein. This sample yields some 890,000 distinct CDR3 sequences, of which approximately 50% are seen a single time; approximately 4.3% belongs to the top ten. With 1 base clipped from V and 7 bases from J, the junction kept 8 bases outside the gene matches. CDR1 LNHNV and CDR2 YYDKDF come from the germline V gene (reference sequence). The CDR3 has 16 residues. Sequenced sample: blood. This receptor was taken from a girl between 5 and 17 years old with multiple sclerosis. This chain links TRBV15 with TRBJ2-1; 9 positions match TRBD2. CDR3 in DNA: TGTGCCACCAGCAGAGGTGGGGGACTAGCTGGAAATGAGCAGTTCTTC. It translates to CATSRGGGLAGNEQFF.